This is a list of T cell receptor beta chains from one sample in a study of blood T cell repertoires in COVID-19. Clones were read by immunoSEQ multiplex PCR, and TCRdb kept only the in-frame ones, dropping some. This sample yields almost 250,000 clones, of which more than 75% are seen a single time; approximately 5% belongs to the top ten. Sequenced sample: peripheral blood. The source is an elderly woman with COVID-19, enrolled during active disease. Both conserved end residues are part of each CDR3. Fields, in order: V gene, CDR3 protein.

V gene: TRBV7-2
CDR3 protein: CASSLTSVASSTDTQYF

V gene: TRBV10-3
CDR3 protein: CAISEGVGNTIYF

V gene: TRBV15
CDR3 protein: CATSRDLDSYGYTF

V gene: TRBV5-1
CDR3 protein: CASSLQGTYGYTF

V gene: TRBV10-3
CDR3 protein: CAITAAGTNTEAFF

V gene: TRBV5-1
CDR3 protein: CASSLARMDGNGYTF

V gene: TRBV3-1/TRBV3-2
CDR3 protein: CASSQGSLAGVYEQYF

V gene: TRBV18
CDR3 protein: CASSGGQNEKLFF

V gene: TRBV3-1/TRBV3-2
CDR3 protein: CASSQWGQGDYGYTF

V gene: TRBV19
CDR3 protein: CASSVQQGEQFF

V gene: TRBV11-2
CDR3 protein: CASSTGTSGTGELFF

V gene: TRBV19
CDR3 protein: CASSPRDTRIRGTNEKLFF

V gene: TRBV11-3
CDR3 protein: CASSQTGAEIYEQYF

V gene: TRBV30
CDR3 protein: CAWSVPGNSGNTIYF

V gene: TRBV19
CDR3 protein: CASSPSGTNDYEQYF

V gene: TRBV6-2/TRBV6-3
CDR3 protein: CASSYPYTMNTEAFF

V gene: TRBV3-1/TRBV3-2
CDR3 protein: CASSQEAAGGYNEQFF

V gene: TRBV7-9
CDR3 protein: CASSRDRGDQPQHF

V gene: TRBV7-9
CDR3 protein: CASSLATGMNTEAFF

V gene: TRBV7-9
CDR3 protein: CASSSDIQETQYF

V gene: TRBV7-9
CDR3 protein: CASSFSAGNYGYTF

V gene: TRBV5-1
CDR3 protein: CASSLSSDPRETLHF

V gene: TRBV6-5
CDR3 protein: CASSYGANEKLFF

V gene: TRBV11-3
CDR3 protein: CASSLDASGGYNEQFF

V gene: TRBV5-4
CDR3 protein: CASSASPREELFF

V gene: TRBV7-2
CDR3 protein: CASSSDRGLSEQYF

V gene: TRBV28
CDR3 protein: CASSPPGQGTSNEQYF

V gene: TRBV5-5
CDR3 protein: CASSLSLGGSYNSPLHF

V gene: TRBV10-3
CDR3 protein: CAISRQGAIDTQYF

V gene: TRBV28
CDR3 protein: CASSPPGGRDTEAFF

V gene: TRBV7-2
CDR3 protein: CASSQGTSGGPETQYF

V gene: TRBV21-1
CDR3 protein: CASSKEVGPNTEAFF

V gene: TRBV6-1
CDR3 protein: CASSEGNRQETQYF

V gene: TRBV7-8
CDR3 protein: CASSSAGENQPQHF

V gene: TRBV28
CDR3 protein: CATMQGTVNYGYTF

V gene: TRBV5-6
CDR3 protein: CASRVRGSADGYTF

V gene: TRBV7-9
CDR3 protein: CASSFSYSNQPQHF

V gene: TRBV5-1
CDR3 protein: CASSPVAGGTGELFF

V gene: TRBV6-5
CDR3 protein: CASRSPTGKNQPQHF

V gene: TRBV5-1
CDR3 protein: CASSYTSAVGTSEAFF

V gene: TRBV28
CDR3 protein: CASSLSGSGVRSYTF